This TCR beta chain was recovered during a study of T cells in Graves' hyperthyroidism and ophthalmopathy. Template material for amplifying TCR beta CDR3 regions consisted of RNA transcripts. Researchers ran a first-round RT-PCR on the TCR CDR3 using the HTBI primer set. TCRdb independently ran MiXCR on the multiplex PCR reads; one entry per CDR3 protein. The table lists approximately 430,000 distinct CDR3 sequences, roughly 14% of them singletons. This clonotype was recorded many times. The receptor was derived from a man younger than 35 with Graves' ophthalmopathy. What was sequenced was blood.

The CDR3 sequence is CASSVIGQFSYEQYF. The CDR3 DNA is TGTGCCAGCAGTGTCATTGGGCAGTTCTCCTACGAGCAGTACTTC. The rearrangement joins TRBV25-1 to TRBJ2-7; D gene uncertain. Trimming took off 4 bases at V and 0 bases at J, with 13 bases between the two ends. From germline, CDR1 is MGHDK and CDR2 SYGVNS. The CDR3 length is 15 residues.